The clone carrying this T cell receptor beta chain showed up just a few times. The antigen is undetermined. This sample is drawn from a study of blood T cells in healthy people across ages. General study findings and limits: More naive CD4+ cells and higher diversity were found in long-lived than in aged donors. Diversity of TCR beta per million T cells declined in a roughly linear way with age. One million T cells yielded diversity estimates that were considered underestimates.

Germline assignment: CDR1 SGHTA and CDR2 FQGNSA. Trimming cost V 0 bases and J 3 bases, with 8 bases left between them. The CDR3 is made up of 14 amino acids. No fewer than 6 micrograms of total RNA were isolated from every sample. A second PCR of 7 to 11 cycles used a sample-barcoded 5' primer and a J-beta primer mix. TCRdb recomputed calls from the 5' RACE reads with MiXCR, one row per CDR3 protein. The repertoire holds 850,000 to 950,000 distinct CDR3 sequences, with under 30% as singletons. This sequence joins TRBV7-2 and TRBJ1-1, with TRBD1 as a possible D gene (6 bases). The clonotype comes from a woman older than 75 in good health. The specimen was blood. The CDR3 DNA is TGTGCCAGCAGCTTAGCGAGGGGGTACACTGAAGCTTTCTTT. It specifies CASSLARGYTEAFF. The full variable domain, its missing parts supplied by reference TRBV7-2 and TRBJ1-1, is GAGVSQSPSNKVTEKGKDVELRCDPISGHTALYWYRQSLGQGLEFLIYFQGNSAPDKSGLPSDRFSAERTGGSVSTLTIQRTQQEDSAVYLCASSLARGYTEAFFGQGTRLTVV.